This entry features one TCR beta chain sequence. Antigen: not known. TCRdb processed the 5' RACE reads anew with MiXCR; each CDR3 protein has one entry. The sample lists more than 450,000 distinct CDR3 sequences, 21% occurring once. The record originates from a study of T cells after yellow fever vaccination. The wider study: It was SMART-Seq v4 Ultra Low Input that prepared the fractions with low cell numbers.

Between the trimmed V and J ends, which lost 1 base and 8 bases, there was a span of 12 bases. Germline V gene data show CDR1 as LGHNT and CDR2 as FRNRAP. The CDR3 covers 14 residues. Points from the study as a whole: The CD4 compartment and the CD8 compartment contained a small share of clonotypes in common. Detected again after the booster were most primary-vaccination clones, at 95% to 98% CD4 and nearly 90% CD8.

This specimen was PBMCs, taken roughly 20 days after the first yellow fever vaccination. The receptor was derived from a man aged 18-30 years who received the YFV17D yellow fever vaccine. This chain uses TRBV12-5 with TRBJ2-4; TRBD1 is a possible D gene (5 bases). DNA for the CDR3: TGTGCTAGTGGTTTGGGACTTACGACAGACATTCAGTACTTC. The encoded protein is CASGLGLTTDIQYF. Looking up the rest from reference TRBV12-5 and TRBJ2-4 gives the full variable domain: DARVTQTPRHKVTEMGQEVTMRCQPILGHNTVFWYRQTMMQGLELLAYFRNRAPLDDSGMPKDRFSAEMPDATLATLKIQPSEPRDSAVYFCASGLGLTTDIQYFGAGTRLSVL.